This T cell receptor beta chain was identified in a study of T cells after yellow fever vaccination. General study findings and limits: After the booster, over 95% of CD4 and about 90% of CD8 primary-response clones were re-detected. Abundant contaminating clonotypes from the bulk population could appear in FACS-sorted repertoires.

The germline V gene encodes CDR1 SNHLY and CDR2 FYNNEI. V was trimmed by 2 bases and J by 7 bases, leaving 8 bases between them. The CDR3 extends over 13 amino acids. This clonotype has just a few counts. The antigen is undetermined. Via MiXCR, TCRdb re-called the 5' RACE reads, giving one row per CDR3 protein. Among some 350,000 distinct CDR3 sequences listed, about 4% were seen once. This clonotype was sampled from a man between 18 and 29 years old who received the YFV17D yellow fever vaccine. This chain connects TRBV2 to TRBJ2-2; D call uncertain. Sample: PBMCs, taken 5 days after the yellow fever booster vaccination. The CDR3 loop reads CASSESNRGELFF. CDR3 nucleotide sequence: TGTGCCAGCAGTGAAAGCAACCGCGGGGAGCTGTTTTTT.